This TCR beta chain came from a study of T cells after posttransplantation cyclophosphamide. General study findings and limits: TRB clonality was highly associated with recipient CMV seropositivity and reactivation. Donor-recipient repertoire similarity was low at 1-2 months, rising over year one.

Peripheral blood was collected from the related graft donor on the marrow donation day. TCRdb's copy holds only in-frame clones and misses some; the assay was immunoSEQ multiplex PCR. The data show tens of thousands of clones, none appearing only once, with roughly 2.2% held by the ten largest. Ten or more counts support this clone. Its antigen remains unknown. The clonotype originates from a man aged 35 to 55 in good health, CMV-negative, and a related stem cell transplant donor. The sequenced material came from PBMCs.

CDR3 sequence: CASSLRRGGGPYEQYF. DNA of the CDR3: TGTGCCAGCAGTTTACGGCGGGGAGGGGGTCCCTACGAGCAGTACTTC. The chain links TRBV27 to TRBJ2-7; possibly TRBD2 for D (7 bases). Trimming cost V 2 bases and J 2 bases, with 16 bases left between them. The CDR3 contains 16 residues. Germline CDR1 reads MNHEY; CDR2 reads SMNVEV (reference sequence).